Sequencing of this T cell receptor beta chain was carried out in a study of naive and memory T cell subsets. Points from the study as a whole: Activation and differentiation may alter RNA-based TCR counts. TCR abundance followed a power law differing between naive and memory subsets.

Two oligonucleotides, mixed equimolar, formed the beta constant-region primer covering TRBC1 and TRBC2. Nested alpha and beta constant-region primers with the SP2 primer drove four PCR rounds on ligated cDNA. A 12-nucleotide UMI and the SP2 primer were added to the cDNA 3' end by oligonucleotide ligation. TCRdb ran MiXCR on the UMI-ligation and nested PCR reads and lists one entry per CDR3 protein. The sample contains just over 80,000 distinct CDR3 sequences, around 9% of which appear only once. The CDR3 contains 17 residues. Germline values: CDR1 GTSNPN, CDR2 SVGIG (reference sequence). Trimming cost V 0 bases and J 0 bases, with 17 bases left between them. A note on this clonotype: Its antigen remains unidentified.

The source is a human donor in good health. Sequenced sample: naive CD8+ T cells from blood. The V call is TRBV30, the J call TRBJ2-5; no firm D call. In nucleotides, the CDR3 is TGTGCCTGGAGTGTAAAGGTCGAATACGGCTACCAAGAGACCCAGTACTTC. The encoded protein is CAWSVKVEYGYQETQYF.